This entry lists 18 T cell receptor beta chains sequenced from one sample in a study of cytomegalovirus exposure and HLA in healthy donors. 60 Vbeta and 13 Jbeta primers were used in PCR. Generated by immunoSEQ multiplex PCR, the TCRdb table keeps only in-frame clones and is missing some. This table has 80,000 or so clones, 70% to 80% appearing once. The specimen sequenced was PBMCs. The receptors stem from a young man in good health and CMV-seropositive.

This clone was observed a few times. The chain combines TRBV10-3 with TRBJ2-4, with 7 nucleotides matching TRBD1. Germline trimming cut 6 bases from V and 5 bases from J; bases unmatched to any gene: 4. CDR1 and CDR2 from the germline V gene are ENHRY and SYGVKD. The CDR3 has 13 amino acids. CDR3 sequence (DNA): TGTGCCATCAGGGATCAGGGGGAAAACATTCAGTACTTC. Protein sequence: CAIRDQGENIQYF.

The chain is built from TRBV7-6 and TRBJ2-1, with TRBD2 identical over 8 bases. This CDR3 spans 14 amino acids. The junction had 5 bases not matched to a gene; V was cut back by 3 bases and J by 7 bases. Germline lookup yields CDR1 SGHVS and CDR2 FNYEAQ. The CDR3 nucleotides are TGTGCCAGCAGCTTGGCGGGGGGCCGGAATGAGCAGTTCTTC. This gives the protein CASSLAGGRNEQFF.

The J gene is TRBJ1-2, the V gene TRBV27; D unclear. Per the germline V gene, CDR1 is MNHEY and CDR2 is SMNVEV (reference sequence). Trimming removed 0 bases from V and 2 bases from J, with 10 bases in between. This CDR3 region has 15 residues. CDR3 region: CASSLSLRGNYGYTF. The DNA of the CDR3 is TGTGCCAGCAGTTTATCCCTTCGAGGGAACTATGGCTACACCTTC.

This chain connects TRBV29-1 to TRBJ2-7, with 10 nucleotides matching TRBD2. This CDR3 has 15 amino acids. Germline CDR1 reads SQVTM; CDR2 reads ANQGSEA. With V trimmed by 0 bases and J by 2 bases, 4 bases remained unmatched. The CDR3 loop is CSVEETTSGTYEQYF. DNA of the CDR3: TGCAGCGTTGAAGAGACCACTAGCGGGACCTACGAGCAGTACTTC.

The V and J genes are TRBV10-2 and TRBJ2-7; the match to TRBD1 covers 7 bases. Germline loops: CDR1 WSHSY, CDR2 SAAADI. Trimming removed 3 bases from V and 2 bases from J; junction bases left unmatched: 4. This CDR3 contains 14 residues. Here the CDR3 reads CASSESGTAYEQYF. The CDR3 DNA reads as TGCGCCAGCAGTGAATCTGGGACAGCCTACGAGCAGTACTTC.

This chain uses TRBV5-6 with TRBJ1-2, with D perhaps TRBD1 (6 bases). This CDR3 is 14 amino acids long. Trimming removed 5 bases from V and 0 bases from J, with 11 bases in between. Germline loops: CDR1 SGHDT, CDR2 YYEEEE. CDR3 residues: CASRIQGTNYGYTF. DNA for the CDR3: TGTGCCAGCAGGATACAGGGAACTAACTATGGCTACACCTTC.

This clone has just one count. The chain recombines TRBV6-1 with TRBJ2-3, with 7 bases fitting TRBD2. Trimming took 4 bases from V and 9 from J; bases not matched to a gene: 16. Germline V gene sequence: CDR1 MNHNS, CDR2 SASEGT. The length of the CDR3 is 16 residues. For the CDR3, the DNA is TGTGCCAGCAGTGCGGCTGGACCGGTCTTGGGAGGGACGCAGTATTTT. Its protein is CASSAAGPVLGGTQYF.

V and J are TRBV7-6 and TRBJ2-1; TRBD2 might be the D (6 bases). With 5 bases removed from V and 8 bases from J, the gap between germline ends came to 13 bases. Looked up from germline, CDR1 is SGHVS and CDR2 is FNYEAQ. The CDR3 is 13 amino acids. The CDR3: CASSLSREDEQFF. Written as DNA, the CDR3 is TGTGCCAGCAGCCTGTCTAGGGAGGATGAGCAGTTCTTC.

CDR3 sequence (DNA): TGTGCCACCAGCACCCGGGACAGGGGGTACACTGAAGCTTTCTTT. Translating gives CATSTRDRGYTEAFF. The rearrangement links TRBV15 to TRBJ1-1, with TRBD1 identical over 11 bases. V shed 4 bases and J 3 bases; nucleotides not matched to a gene: 4. Germline V gene lookup returns CDR1 LNHNV and CDR2 YYDKDF (reference sequence). The CDR3 loop spans 15 amino acids.

The DNA of the CDR3 is TGTGCCAGCAGCGAACAGGGATACACTGAAGCTTTCTTT. Its protein product is CASSEQGYTEAFF. The rearrangement joins TRBV6-6 to TRBJ1-1, with a possible D match to TRBD1 (6 bases). CDR1 MNHNY and CDR2 SVGAGI come from the germline V gene (reference sequence). This CDR3 has 13 residues. Trimming took off 6 bases at V and 3 bases at J, with 11 bases between the two ends.

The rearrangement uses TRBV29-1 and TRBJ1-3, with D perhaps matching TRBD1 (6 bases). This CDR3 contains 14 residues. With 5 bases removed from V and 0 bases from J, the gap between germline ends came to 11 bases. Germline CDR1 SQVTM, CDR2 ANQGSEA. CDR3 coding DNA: TGCAGCGTTTCACAGGGTTCCTCTGGAAACACCATATATTTT. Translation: CSVSQGSSGNTIYF.

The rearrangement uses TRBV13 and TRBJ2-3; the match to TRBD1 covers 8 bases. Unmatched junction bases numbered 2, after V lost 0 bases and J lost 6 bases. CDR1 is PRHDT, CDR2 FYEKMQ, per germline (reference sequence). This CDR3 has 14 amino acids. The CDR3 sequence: CASSLGTGADTQYF. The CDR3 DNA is TGTGCCAGCAGCTTAGGGACAGGGGCGGATACGCAGTATTTT.

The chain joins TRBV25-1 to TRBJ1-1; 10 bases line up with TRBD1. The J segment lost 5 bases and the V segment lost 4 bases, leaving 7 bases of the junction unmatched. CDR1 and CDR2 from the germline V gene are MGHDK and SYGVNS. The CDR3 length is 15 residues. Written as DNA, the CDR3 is TGTGCCAGCAGTGGCTTCGGGACAGGGGTAACTGAAGCTTTCTTT. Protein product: CASSGFGTGVTEAFF.

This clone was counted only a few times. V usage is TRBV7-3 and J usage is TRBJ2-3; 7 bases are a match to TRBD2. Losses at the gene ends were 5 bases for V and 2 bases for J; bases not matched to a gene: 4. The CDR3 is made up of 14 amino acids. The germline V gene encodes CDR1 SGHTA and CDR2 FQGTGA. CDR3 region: CASSRGLPTDTQYF. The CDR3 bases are TGTGCCAGCAGCCGGGGACTACCCACAGATACGCAGTATTTT.

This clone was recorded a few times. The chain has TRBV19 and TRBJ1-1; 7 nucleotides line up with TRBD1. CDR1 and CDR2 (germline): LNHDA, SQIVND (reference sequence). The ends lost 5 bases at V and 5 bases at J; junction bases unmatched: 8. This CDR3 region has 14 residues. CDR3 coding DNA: TGTGCCAGTAGTTTTTCAGGGGGGTCGACTGAAGCTTTCTTT. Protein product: CASSFSGGSTEAFF. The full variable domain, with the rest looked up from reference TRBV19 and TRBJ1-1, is DGGITQSPKYLFRKEGQNVTLSCEQNLNHDAMYWYRQDPGQGLRLIYYSQIVNDFQKGDIAEGYSVSREKKESFPLTVTSAQKNPTAFYLCASSFSGGSTEAFFGQGTRLTVV.

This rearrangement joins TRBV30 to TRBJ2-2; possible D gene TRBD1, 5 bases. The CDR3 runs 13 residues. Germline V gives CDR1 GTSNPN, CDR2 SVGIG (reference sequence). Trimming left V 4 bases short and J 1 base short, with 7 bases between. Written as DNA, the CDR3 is TGTGCCTGGATTAGGGGGAACACCGGGGAGCTGTTTTTT. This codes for CAWIRGNTGELFF.

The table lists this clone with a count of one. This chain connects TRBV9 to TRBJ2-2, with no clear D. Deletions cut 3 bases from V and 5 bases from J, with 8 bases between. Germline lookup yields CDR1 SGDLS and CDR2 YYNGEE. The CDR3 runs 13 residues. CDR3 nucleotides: TGTGCCAGCAGCGCCGAGAAAACCGGGGAGCTGTTTTTT. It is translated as CASSAEKTGELFF.

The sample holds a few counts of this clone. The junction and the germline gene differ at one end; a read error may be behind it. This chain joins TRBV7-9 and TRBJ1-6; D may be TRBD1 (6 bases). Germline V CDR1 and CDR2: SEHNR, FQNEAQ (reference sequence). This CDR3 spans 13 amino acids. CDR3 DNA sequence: TGTGCCAGCACCAAGGGGGGGGATTCACCCCTCAACTTT. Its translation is CASTKGGDSPLNF.